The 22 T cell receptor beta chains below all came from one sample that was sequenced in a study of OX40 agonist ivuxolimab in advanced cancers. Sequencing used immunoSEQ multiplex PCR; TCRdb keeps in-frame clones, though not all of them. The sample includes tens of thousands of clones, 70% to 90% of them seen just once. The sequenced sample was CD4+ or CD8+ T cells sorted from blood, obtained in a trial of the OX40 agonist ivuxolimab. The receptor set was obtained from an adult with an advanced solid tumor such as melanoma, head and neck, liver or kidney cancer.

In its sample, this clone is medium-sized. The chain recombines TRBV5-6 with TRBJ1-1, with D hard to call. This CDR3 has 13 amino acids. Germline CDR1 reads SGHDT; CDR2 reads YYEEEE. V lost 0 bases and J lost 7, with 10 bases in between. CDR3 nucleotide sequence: TGTGCCAGCAGCTTGGCCAACCAGGTTGAAGCTTTCTTT. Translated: CASSLANQVEAFF.

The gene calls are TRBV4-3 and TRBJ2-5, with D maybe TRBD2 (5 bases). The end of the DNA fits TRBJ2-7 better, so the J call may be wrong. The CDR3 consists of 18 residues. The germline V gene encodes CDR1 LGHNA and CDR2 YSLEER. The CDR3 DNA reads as TGCGCCAGCAGCCAAGAGCTCGGTTGGCTAGCATTAAGTAGCGAGCAGTACTTC. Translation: CASSQELGWLALSSEQYF.

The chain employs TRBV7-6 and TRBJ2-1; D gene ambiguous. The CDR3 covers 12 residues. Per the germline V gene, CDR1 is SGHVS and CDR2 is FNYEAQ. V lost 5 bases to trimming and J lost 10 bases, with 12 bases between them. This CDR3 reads CASSARWGEQFF. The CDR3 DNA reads TGTGCCAGCAGCGCCAGATGGGGAGAGCAGTTCTTC.

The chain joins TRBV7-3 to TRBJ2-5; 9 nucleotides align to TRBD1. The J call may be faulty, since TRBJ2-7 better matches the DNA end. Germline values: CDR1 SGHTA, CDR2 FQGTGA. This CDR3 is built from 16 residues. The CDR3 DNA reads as TGTGCCAGCAGCCCGTACGGGACAGGGAGAATGAACGAGCAGTACTTC. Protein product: CASSPYGTGRMNEQYF.

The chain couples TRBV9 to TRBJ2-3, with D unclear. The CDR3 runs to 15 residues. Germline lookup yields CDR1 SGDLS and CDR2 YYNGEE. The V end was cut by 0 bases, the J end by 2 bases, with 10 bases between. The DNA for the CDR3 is TGTGCCAGCAGCGTAGGTCCGGCCACCACAGATACGCAGTATTTT. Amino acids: CASSVGPATTDTQYF.

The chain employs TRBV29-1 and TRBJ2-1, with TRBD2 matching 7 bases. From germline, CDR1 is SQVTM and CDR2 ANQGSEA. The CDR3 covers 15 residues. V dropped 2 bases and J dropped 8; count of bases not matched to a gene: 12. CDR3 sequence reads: CSVEQRGGSRDEQFF. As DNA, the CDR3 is TGCAGCGTTGAACAACGGGGCGGGAGTAGAGATGAGCAGTTCTTC.

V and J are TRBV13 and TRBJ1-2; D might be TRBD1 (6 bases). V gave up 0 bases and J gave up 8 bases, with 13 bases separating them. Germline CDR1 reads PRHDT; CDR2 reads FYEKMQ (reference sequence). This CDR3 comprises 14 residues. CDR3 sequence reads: CASSLGSRGSGYTF. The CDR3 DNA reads TGTGCCAGCAGCTTAGGTTCCAGGGGAAGCGGCTACACCTTC. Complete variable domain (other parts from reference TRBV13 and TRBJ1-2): AAGVIQSPRHLIKEKRETATLKCYPIPRHDTVYWYQQGPGQDPQFLISFYEKMQSDKGSIPDRFSAQQFSDYHSELNMSSLELGDSALYFCASSLGSRGSGYTFGSGTRLTVV.

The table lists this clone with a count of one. The CDR3 sequence is CASSGFGQETQYF. The CDR3 DNA sequence: TGTGCCAGCAGCGGTTTCGGGCAAGAGACCCAGTACTTC. J is TRBJ2-5 and V is TRBV25-1; D gene uncertain. Trimming took 6 bases from V and 2 from J, leaving 10 bases between them. This CDR3 has 13 residues. CDR1 MGHDK and CDR2 SYGVNS come from the germline V gene. The complete variable domain, with remaining parts taken from reference TRBV25-1 and TRBJ2-5, reads EADIYQTPRYLVIGTGKKITLECSQTMGHDKMYWYQQDPGMELHLIHYSYGVNSTEKGDLSSESTVSRIRTEHFPLTLESARPSHTSQYLCASSGFGQETQYFGPGTRLLVL.

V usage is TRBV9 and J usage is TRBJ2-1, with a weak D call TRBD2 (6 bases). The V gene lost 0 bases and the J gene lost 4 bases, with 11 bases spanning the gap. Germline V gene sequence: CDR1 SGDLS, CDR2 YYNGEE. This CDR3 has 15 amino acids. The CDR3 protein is CASSVASSEYNEQFF. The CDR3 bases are TGTGCCAGCAGCGTAGCTTCTAGCGAGTACAATGAGCAGTTCTTC.

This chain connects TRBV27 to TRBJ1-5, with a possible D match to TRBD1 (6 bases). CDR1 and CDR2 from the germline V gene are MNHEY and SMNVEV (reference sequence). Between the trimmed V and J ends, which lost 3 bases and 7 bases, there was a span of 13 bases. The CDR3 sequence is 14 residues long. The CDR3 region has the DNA TGTGCCAGCAGTTTGGTGACAGGCAGCCAGCCCCAGCATTTT. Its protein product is CASSLVTGSQPQHF.

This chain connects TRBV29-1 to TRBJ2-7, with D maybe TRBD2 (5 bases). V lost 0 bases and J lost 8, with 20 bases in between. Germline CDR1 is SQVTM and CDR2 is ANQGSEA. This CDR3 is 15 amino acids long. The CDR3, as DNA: TGCAGCGTTGAAGATCCCGGTTTGAGGGCGGCAAAGCAGTACTTC. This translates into CSVEDPGLRAAKQYF.

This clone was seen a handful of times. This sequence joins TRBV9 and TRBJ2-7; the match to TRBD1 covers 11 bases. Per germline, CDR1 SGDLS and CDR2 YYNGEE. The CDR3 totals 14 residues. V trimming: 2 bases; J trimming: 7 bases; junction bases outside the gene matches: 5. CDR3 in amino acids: CASSVWDRGSEQYF. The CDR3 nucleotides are TGTGCCAGCAGCGTTTGGGACAGGGGGAGTGAGCAGTACTTC.

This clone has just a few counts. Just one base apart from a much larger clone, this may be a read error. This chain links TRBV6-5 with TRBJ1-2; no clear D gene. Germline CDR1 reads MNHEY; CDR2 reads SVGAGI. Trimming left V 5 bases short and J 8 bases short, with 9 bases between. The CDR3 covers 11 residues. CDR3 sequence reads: CASSEAAGYTF. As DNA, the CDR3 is TGTGCCAGCAGTGAAGCGGCAGGCTACACCTTC.

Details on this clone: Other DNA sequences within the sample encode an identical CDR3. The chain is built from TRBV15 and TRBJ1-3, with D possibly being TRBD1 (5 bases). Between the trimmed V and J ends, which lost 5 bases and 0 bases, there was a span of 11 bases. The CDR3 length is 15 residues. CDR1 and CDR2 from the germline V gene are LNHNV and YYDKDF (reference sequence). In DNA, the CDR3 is TGTGCCACCAGCGATGACAGATACTCTGGAAACACCATATATTTT. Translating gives CATSDDRYSGNTIYF.

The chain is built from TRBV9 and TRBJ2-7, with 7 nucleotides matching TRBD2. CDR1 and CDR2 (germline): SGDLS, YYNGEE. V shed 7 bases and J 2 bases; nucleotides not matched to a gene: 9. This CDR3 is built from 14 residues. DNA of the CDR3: TGTGCCAGCGGGGCCGGGACTACTACCTACGAGCAGTACTTC. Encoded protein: CASGAGTTTYEQYF.

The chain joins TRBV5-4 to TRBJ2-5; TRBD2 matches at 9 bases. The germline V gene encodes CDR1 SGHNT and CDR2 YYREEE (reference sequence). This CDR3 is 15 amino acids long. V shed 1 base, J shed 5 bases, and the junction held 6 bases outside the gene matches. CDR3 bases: TGTGCCAGCAGCTTGTATGGTAGCGGGAGTGAGACCCAGTACTTC. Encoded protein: CASSLYGSGSETQYF.

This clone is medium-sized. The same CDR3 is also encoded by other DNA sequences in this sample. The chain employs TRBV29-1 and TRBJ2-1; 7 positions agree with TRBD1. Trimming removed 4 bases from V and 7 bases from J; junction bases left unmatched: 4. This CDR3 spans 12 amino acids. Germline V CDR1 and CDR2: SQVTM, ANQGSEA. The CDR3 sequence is CSVGGQTNEQFF. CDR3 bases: TGCAGCGTTGGGGGACAGACTAATGAGCAGTTCTTC.

In DNA form, the CDR3 reads TGCGCCAGCAGCCAAGATCTTGCAGGAACCTACGAGCAGTACTTC. Its protein product is CASSQDLAGTYEQYF. The rearrangement uses TRBV4-1 and TRBJ2-7; D is uncertain. The germline gives CDR1 MGHRA, CDR2 YSYEKL. The V end was cut by 0 bases, the J end by 2 bases, with 11 bases between. The CDR3 extends over 15 amino acids.

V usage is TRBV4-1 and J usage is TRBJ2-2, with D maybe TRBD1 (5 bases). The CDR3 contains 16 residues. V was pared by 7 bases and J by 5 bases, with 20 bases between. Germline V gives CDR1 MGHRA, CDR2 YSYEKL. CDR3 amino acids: CASNANQGQDTGELFF. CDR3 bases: TGCGCCAGCAACGCGAATCAGGGTCAAGATACCGGGGAGCTGTTTTTT.

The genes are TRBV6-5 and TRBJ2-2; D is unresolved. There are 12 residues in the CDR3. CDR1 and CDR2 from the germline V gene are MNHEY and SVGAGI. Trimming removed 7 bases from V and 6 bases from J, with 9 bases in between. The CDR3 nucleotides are TGTGCCAGCACCGACTCATCCGGGGAGCTGTTTTTT. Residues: CASTDSSGELFF.

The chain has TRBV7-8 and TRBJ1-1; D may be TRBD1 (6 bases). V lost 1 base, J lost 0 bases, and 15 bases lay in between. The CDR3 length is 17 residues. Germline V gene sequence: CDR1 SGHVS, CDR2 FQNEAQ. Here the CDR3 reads CASSLGWTVRMNTEAFF. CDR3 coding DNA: TGTGCCAGCAGCTTAGGCTGGACAGTCCGGATGAACACTGAAGCTTTCTTT. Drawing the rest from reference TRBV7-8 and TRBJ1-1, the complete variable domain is GAGVSQSPRYKVAKRGQDVALRCDPISGHVSLFWYQQALGQGPEFLTYFQNEAQLDKSGLPSDRFFAERPEGSVSTLKIQRTQQEDSAVYLCASSLGWTVRMNTEAFFGQGTRLTVV.

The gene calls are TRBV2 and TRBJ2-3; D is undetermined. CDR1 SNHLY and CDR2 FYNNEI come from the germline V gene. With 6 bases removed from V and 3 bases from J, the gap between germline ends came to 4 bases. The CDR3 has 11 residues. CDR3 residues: CASRGTDTQYF. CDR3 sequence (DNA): TGTGCCAGCAGGGGGACAGATACGCAGTATTTT.